The TCR beta chain described here comes from a study of beta chain features in type 1 diabetes (dated by TCRdb to between 2017 and 2018). General notes on the study: Mean age, gender distribution, total cell number and subset yield were not different between patients and healthy donors. In the study, recently diagnosed type 1 diabetes patients and matched healthy donors were compared on the TCRB repertoires of their sorted circulating CD4+ T cell subsets. A total of approximately 110,000,000 sorted cells were examined across all samples, and a strong correlation was observed between cell number per subset and RNA yield. Naive and central memory subsets were obtained from all 30 or so donors, but regulatory and stem cell-like memory subsets were isolated from only 8 patients and roughly 8 healthy donors.

The germline V gene encodes CDR1 MNHEY and CDR2 SMNVEV (reference sequence). Including cysteine and phenylalanine, the CDR3 has 14 amino acids. CDR3 DNA is the only sequence kept; it has 42 bases, read in frame from the first base. The junction carries 11 bases between V and J, which are trimmed by 4 bases and 3 bases respectively. This clone was found a few times. Its cognate antigen has yet to be identified. No much larger clone exists at a distance of one base, and base qualities are not known. Each donor gave one peripheral blood draw, averaging approximately 0.12 L, which was collected into heparinised tubes. A BD FACSAria II and a panel including CD45RO, CCR7, CD25, CD127, CD95 and CD27 were used to sort naive, central memory, regulatory and stem cell-like memory CD4+ T cells. Every sorted population had a purity above 95%. PBMCs were isolated right away by Lymphoprep density gradient centrifugation and were stained directly, without culture. To minimize batch effects, samples were stained and sorted in pairs, one healthy donor with one patient per experiment.

What the authors observed across the whole study: Naive, central memory and regulatory TCRB repertoires appeared to be more alike among patients than among healthy donors. Sequencing cDNA rather than genomic DNA could over-represent highly expressing activated cells, although activation and CD3 levels did not differ between groups. Type 1 diabetes patients showed a moderate but significant shortening of TCRB CDR3 length in all four CD4+ subsets. PCR may preferentially amplify shorter templates, but because patient and control samples were amplified and corrected together, any resulting skew would affect both groups equally. Fewer insertions and more nucleotide deletions at VDJ recombination sites were observed in patients with type 1 diabetes, implying thymic rearrangement abnormalities. HLA sub-analyses involved small numbers of individuals, so any influence of HLA type on TCRB rearrangement remained unresolved.

The entire amount of isolated RNA was reverse transcribed using the High Capacity cDNA Reverse Transcription Kit, so the sequenced TCRB transcripts were expressed ones. Deep immunoSEQ sequencing was performed on naive, central memory and regulatory T cell samples, with an average of roughly 3.3 million total reads per sample. Sorted cells were lysed in RLT buffer and RNA was extracted with DNase-treated RNeasy Micro or Mini kits, depending on cell number. To prevent cross-contamination, each cell subset was processed individually, whereas patient and healthy donor samples were processed jointly. Using the immunoSEQ multiplex PCR, TCRB sequences were amplified from cDNA into 87-bp fragments spanning the CDR3 region. Sequencing of the amplicons was performed on the Illumina HiSeq platform. The paper's data handling went like this. Synthetic template baselines were used to correct PCR bias computationally, reads within Hamming distance 2 were collapsed, and singletons that could not be merged were discarded. Reads were aligned against IMGT to assign V, D and J genes, CDR3 length and insertions or deletions at six rearrangement sites. Within each subset, clonotype counts were normalized to sorted cell number, after which true diversity and Gini coefficients were computed with the tcR R package. Repertoire sharing was quantified using the overlap coefficient calculated on TCRB nucleotide sequences. As a proxy for the pre-selection repertoire, out-of-frame TCRB sequences from naive cells were analyzed. TCRdb took over this immuneACCESS table, retaining in-frame rearrangements with V and J assigned. Such tables are incomplete; in checked studies, under half of the missing clones stem from an unresolved V gene, and the remainder is unexplained. D and trimming come from the DNA, and the V and J calls and clone size come from that table. Recorded for this sample are fewer than 900,000 clones; 15% to 20% of them occurred a single time. 0.02% to 0.025% of the sample is in the top ten clones.

The sequencing sample was made of naive CD4+ T cells from blood. Per the publication, the cell subset or site label means: true naive CD4+ T cells. The TCR comes from a young woman in good health. In this chain, TRBV27 is recombined with TRBJ2-3; the D gene is perhaps TRBD1 or TRBD2, each of them matching over 5 bases. The sequenced DNA: TGTGCCAGCAGTTGGGCAGGGAGTACAGATACGCAGTATTTT. Translated, it gives CASSWAGSTDTQYF.